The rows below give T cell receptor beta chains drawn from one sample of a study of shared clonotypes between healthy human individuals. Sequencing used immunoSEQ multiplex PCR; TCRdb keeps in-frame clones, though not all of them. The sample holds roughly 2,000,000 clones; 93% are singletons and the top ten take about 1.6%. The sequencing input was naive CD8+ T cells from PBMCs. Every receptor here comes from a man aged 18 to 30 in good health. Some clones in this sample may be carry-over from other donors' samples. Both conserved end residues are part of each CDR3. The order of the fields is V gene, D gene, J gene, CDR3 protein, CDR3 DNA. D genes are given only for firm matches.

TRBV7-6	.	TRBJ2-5	CASSSLTTYQETQYF	TGTGCCAGCAGCTCACTCACAACGTACCAAGAGACCCAGTACTTC
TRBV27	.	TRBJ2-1	CASSTRSQLHYNEQFF	TGTGCCAGCAGTACCCGCTCCCAACTCCACTACAATGAGCAGTTCTTC
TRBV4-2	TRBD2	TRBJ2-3	CASSQGGTSSLSGTDTQYF	TGTGCCAGCAGCCAAGGCGGGACTAGCAGTCTTTCTGGCACAGATACGCAGTATTTT
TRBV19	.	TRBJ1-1	CASSQGTQGYRDEAFF	TGTGCCAGCAGTCAAGGCACACAGGGTTACCGGGATGAAGCTTTCTTT
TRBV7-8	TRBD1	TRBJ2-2	CASSSRTGAGELFF	TGTGCCAGCAGCTCGAGGACAGGGGCCGGGGAGCTGTTTTTT
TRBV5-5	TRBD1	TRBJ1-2	CASSTRAGGGYGYTF	TGTGCCAGCAGCACACGCGCAGGGGGCGGCTATGGCTACACCTTC
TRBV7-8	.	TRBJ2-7	CASSLRVGAFHEQYF	TGTGCCAGCAGCTTAAGGGTCGGGGCATTCCACGAGCAGTACTTC
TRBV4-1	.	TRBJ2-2	CASSQKDTGELFF	TGCGCCAGCAGCCAGAAGGACACCGGGGAGCTGTTTTTT
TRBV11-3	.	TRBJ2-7	CASSTPDSLPEQYF	TGTGCCAGCAGCACCCCCGACAGTTTGCCCGAGCAGTACTTC
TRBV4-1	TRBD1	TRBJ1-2	CASSQSRGPIYGYTF	TGCGCCAGCAGCCAAAGCAGGGGGCCGATCTATGGCTACACCTTC
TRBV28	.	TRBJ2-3	CASRLADTQYF	TGTGCCAGCAGACTGGCAGATACGCAGTATTTT
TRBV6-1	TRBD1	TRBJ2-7	CASSDLADRWPKAYEQYF	TGTGCCAGCAGTGATTTGGCGGACAGGTGGCCGAAAGCCTACGAGCAGTACTTC
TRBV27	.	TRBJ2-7	CASSWGTTYEQYF	TGTGCCAGCAGTTGGGGGACGACCTACGAGCAGTACTTC
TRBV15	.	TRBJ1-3	CATSRDKGPLVGGDF	TGTGCCACCAGCAGAGATAAGGGACCGCTGGTCGGGGGGGATTTT
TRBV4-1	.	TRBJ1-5	CASSQDGGNQPQHF	TGCGCCAGCAGCCAAGATGGCGGGAATCAGCCCCAGCATTTT
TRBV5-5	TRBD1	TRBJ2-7	CASSFDRDSQYYEQYF	TGTGCCAGCAGCTTTGACCGGGACAGCCAGTACTACGAGCAGTACTTC
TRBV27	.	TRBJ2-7	CASSLSVGRYEQYF	TGTGCCAGCAGTTTATCCGTGGGACGTTACGAGCAGTACTTC
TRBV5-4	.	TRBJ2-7	CASSQAFGTPGEQYF	TGTGCCAGCAGCCAGGCCTTTGGGACACCGGGCGAGCAGTACTTC
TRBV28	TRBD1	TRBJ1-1	CASRSGQGNTEAFF	TGTGCCAGCAGATCCGGACAGGGGAACACTGAAGCTTTCTTT
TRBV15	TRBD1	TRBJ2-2	CATSSDRGPGELFF	TGTGCCACCAGTTCGGACAGGGGGCCAGGGGAGCTGTTTTTT
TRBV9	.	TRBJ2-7	CASSVGSGPHEQYF	TGTGCCAGCAGCGTAGGGTCCGGGCCCCACGAGCAGTACTTC
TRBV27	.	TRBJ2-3	CASSPSLWVTQYF	TGTGCCAGCAGTCCCTCCCTTTGGGTTACGCAGTATTTT
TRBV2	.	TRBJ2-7	CASPGLMAYEQYF	TGTGCCAGCCCGGGTCTCATGGCCTACGAGCAGTACTTC
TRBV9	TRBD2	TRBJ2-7	CASSVGPTSGHDEQYF	TGTGCCAGCAGCGTAGGCCCGACTAGCGGGCACGACGAGCAGTACTTC
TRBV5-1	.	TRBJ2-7	CASSRDGTFYEQYF	TGCGCCAGCAGCCGGGACGGAACCTTCTACGAGCAGTACTTC
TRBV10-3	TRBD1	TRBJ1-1	CAIRGTGVTEAFF	TGTGCCATCAGGGGGACAGGGGTCACTGAAGCTTTCTTT
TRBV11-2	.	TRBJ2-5	CASSLAETQYF	TGTGCCAGCAGCTTAGCAGAGACCCAGTACTTC